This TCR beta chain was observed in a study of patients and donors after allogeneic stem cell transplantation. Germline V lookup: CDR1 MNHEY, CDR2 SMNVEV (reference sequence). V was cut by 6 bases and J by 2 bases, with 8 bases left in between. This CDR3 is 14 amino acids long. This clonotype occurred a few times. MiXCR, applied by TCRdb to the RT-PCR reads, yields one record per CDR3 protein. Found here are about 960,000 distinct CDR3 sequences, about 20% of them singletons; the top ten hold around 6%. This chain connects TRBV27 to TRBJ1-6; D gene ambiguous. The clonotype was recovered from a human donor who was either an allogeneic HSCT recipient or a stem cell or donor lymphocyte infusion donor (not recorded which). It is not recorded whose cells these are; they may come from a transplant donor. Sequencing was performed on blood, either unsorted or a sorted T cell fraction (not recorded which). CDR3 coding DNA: TGTGCCAGCAGCCCGGGCACCTATAATTCACCCCTCCACTTT. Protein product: CASSPGTYNSPLHF.